This T cell receptor beta chain was identified during a study of blood T cell repertoires in COVID-19. Study-wide context: Both acute and convalescent COVID-19 samples were obtained from the United States, Italy and Spain. T cells, B-cell-depleted T cells, or PBMCs supplied cDNA or gDNA.

Per the original methods: Estimates of nucleated cell counts were drawn from the amplification of reference gene primers. Using immunoSEQ multiplex PCR, the repertoire was profiled, and TCRdb retains in-frame clones only, with some absent. V and J calls and clone size follow that table, whereas D and trimming were derived from the DNA. The data contain approximately 140,000 clones, less than 85% of them singletons. V was clipped by 4 bases and J by 3 bases; unmatched bases: 13. Germline V gene sequence: CDR1 SGDLS, CDR2 YYNGEE. The CDR3 sequence is 18 residues long. This chain links TRBV9 with TRBJ2-3, with 11 bases lining up with TRBD2. This receptor was obtained from a human donor in a cohort sampled during active COVID-19. The sample consisted of peripheral blood. For the CDR3, the DNA is TGTGCCAGCAGCCCCCTAGCGGGGGGCCCGACACGGACAGATACGCAGTATTTT. Protein sequence: CASSPLAGGPTRTDTQYF.